This TCR beta chain derives from a study of beta chain features in type 1 diabetes. This clone has ten or more counts. What it binds is not known. Sorting with CD45RO/CCR7/CD25/CD127/CD95/CD27 yielded naive, central memory, regulatory and stem-like memory CD4+ cells. V was cut by 5 bases and J by 6 bases, with 16 bases left in between. CDR1 is SQVTM and CDR2 is ANQGSEA in the germline V gene. The CDR3 spans 13 residues. Investigators reverse transcribed all isolated RNA, so they sequenced expressed TCRB transcripts. The protocol was immunoSEQ multiplex PCR, while the TCRdb copy is restricted to in-frame clones and leaves out a portion. Of 140,000 to 150,000 clones in the sample, roughly a tenth were seen once. Study-wide results and caveats: Insertions were fewer and deletions more numerous at VDJ junctions in type 1 diabetes patients. In the patient group, naive, central memory and Treg TCRB repertoires seemed more alike than in the healthy donor group.

Input material: naive CD4+ T cells from blood. The receptor was derived from a young man in good health. The chain is built from TRBV29-1 and TRBJ1-2; D unresolved. As DNA, the CDR3 is TGCAGCGTTTTCCCCGCGTCGATGCATGGCTACACCTTC. It encodes CSVFPASMHGYTF.